This T cell receptor (beta chain) was identified during a study of T cells in Graves' hyperthyroidism and ophthalmopathy (dated by TCRdb to between 2018 and 2021). For the study in its entirety: Peripheral blood samples were taken at initial diagnosis, before any treatment was given. To identify TCR V-J signatures that set the groups apart, the researchers used a discovery cohort of more than 95 patients, made up of fewer than 50 with Graves' ophthalmopathy and some 56 with stable Graves' hyperthyroidism. Whether ophthalmopathy could be predicted prospectively was tested in an independent validation cohort made up of fewer than 20 hyperthyroidism patients plus 17 patients who later progressed to ophthalmopathy. The 75 to 100 discovery patients were randomly split 7:3 into training and test sets. In addition, the study compared T-cell repertoires in thyroid tissue and in blood from five or six Graves' hyperthyroidism patients. Following sampling, methimazole starting at 30 mg daily was given to hyperthyroidism patients, and high-dose intravenous methylprednisolone was given to ophthalmopathy patients. TCR Vbeta CDR3 sequencing of 135 peripheral blood samples (fewer than 45 ophthalmopathy, 70 to 85 hyperthyroidism and some 17 progressor patients) is reported in the paper.

Reading from cysteine to phenylalanine, the CDR3 counts 11 amino acids. Only the CDR3 DNA is retained, 33 bases long and in frame from the first base. The CDR1 and CDR2 encoded by the germline V gene (reference sequence) are SEHNR and FQNEAQ. Deletion took 5 bases off V and 10 bases off J, with a span of 9 bases between the germline ends. Amplification of TCR beta CDR3 regions was carried out from RNA transcripts. For the first round of RT-PCR on the TCR CDR3, the HTBI primer set was used together with the Qiagen OneStep RT-PCR kit. The libraries were constructed in a second round of multiplex PCR and then size-selected and purified. Paired-end sequencing of the libraries was performed with 100 bp reads on an Illumina HiSeq2000. The authors' analysis ran thus. Raw data were processed with SOAPnuke, discarding reads with adapters, uncalled bases, mean Phred below 15, or no exact constant-primer or identifier match. High-quality paired reads were merged with COPE v1.2.5, and unique nucleotide sequences were defined as clonotypes. MiTCR v1.1 was used to align the clonotypes against IMGT TRBV, TRBD and TRBJ reference segments. The analysis was restricted to V-J combinations with a frequency above 0.0001, which together covered just over 98% of the repertoires. The TCS score was defined as the ratio of F50 (clonal expansion) to E x V (chaos), calculated using BLOSUM62-based TCRdist between CDR3 peptides within each V-J. Welch's t-statistics and random forest reduced approximately 520 V-J features to about 13, which were used in a naive Bayes classifier (R e1071). Clones were called with MiXCR by TCRdb after fastp trimmed the public reads at Q25, and only in-frame beta chains were retained. Records with the same CDR3 protein are collapsed into one entry carrying the most frequent genes and DNA. TCRdb's processing, not the authors' own work, is the source of the V and J calls. This sample has 490,000 or so distinct CDR3 sequences in its table, and around a fifth of those were observed once. The top ten hold approximately 49% of the sample.

Ophthalmopathy patients had moderately to severely active disease, Clinical Activity Score of at least 3, NOSPECS grade of at least 4, and duration under 3 months. The study excluded patients with uncontrolled infections, other autoimmune diseases, pregnancy or lactation. Diagnoses relied on clinical symptoms, serum thyroxine and TRAb, thyroid ultrasound and orbital computed tomography. Ficoll-Paque density gradient centrifugation was used to isolate PBMCs from 9.5 to 10 ml of fresh peripheral blood. Total RNA was extracted with Trizol reagent, and quality was checked on an Agilent 2100 Bioanalyzer. Remarks on this clonotype: It lacks a known antigen. Base qualities were left out, and no much larger clone turns up one base away.

Summary of the overall study and its limitations: A model built on a 13 V-J signature distinguished ophthalmopathy from stable hyperthyroidism, reaching around 90% sensitivity and 81.08% specificity in cross-validation and 80%/75% in testing. Most expanded thyroid clonotypes (frequency above 0.001) were also found in blood, which suggests that blood repertoires may mirror thyroid immune responses. Sample size was not statistically predetermined, and blinding of investigators to group allocation was not performed. In validation, the model predicted progression to ophthalmopathy a median of about 6.8 months before onset, with about 71% sensitivity and 72.22% specificity.

The specimen sequenced was blood. The chain links TRBV7-9 with TRBJ2-1; D gene: possibly TRBD1, on 5 matching bases. This clonotype was sampled from a woman in her seventies with Graves' ophthalmopathy. The CDR3 is CASSPRQEQFF. The DNA sequence is as follows: TGTGCCAGCAGCCCCCGACAGGAGCAGTTCTTC.